The TCR beta chain under discussion was sequenced for a study of cytomegalovirus exposure and HLA in healthy donors. Germline V gives CDR1 SGHVS, CDR2 FQNEAQ. This CDR3 contains 14 residues. Trimming took off 1 base at V and 7 bases at J, with 11 bases between the two ends. This clone has only a few counts. The PCR made use of 60 Vbeta and 13 Jbeta primers. The table came from immunoSEQ multiplex PCR; TCRdb's copy has only in-frame clones and leaves some out. The sample has 150,000 or so clones; approximately 69% are singletons. This TCR came from a man in his thirties or forties in good health and CMV-seronegative. The sequencing sample was made of PBMCs. The chain combines TRBV7-8 with TRBJ2-1; TRBD2 might be the D (7 bases). The CDR3 DNA is TGTGCCAGCAGCTTAGTGGGGGGGCCAAATGAGCAGTTCTTC. Its translation is CASSLVGGPNEQFF. Together with reference TRBV7-8 and TRBJ2-1, the CDR3 gives the full variable domain: GAGVSQSPRYKVAKRGQDVALRCDPISGHVSLFWYQQALGQGPEFLTYFQNEAQLDKSGLPSDRFFAERPEGSVSTLKIQRTQQEDSAVYLCASSLVGGPNEQFFGPGTRLTVL.